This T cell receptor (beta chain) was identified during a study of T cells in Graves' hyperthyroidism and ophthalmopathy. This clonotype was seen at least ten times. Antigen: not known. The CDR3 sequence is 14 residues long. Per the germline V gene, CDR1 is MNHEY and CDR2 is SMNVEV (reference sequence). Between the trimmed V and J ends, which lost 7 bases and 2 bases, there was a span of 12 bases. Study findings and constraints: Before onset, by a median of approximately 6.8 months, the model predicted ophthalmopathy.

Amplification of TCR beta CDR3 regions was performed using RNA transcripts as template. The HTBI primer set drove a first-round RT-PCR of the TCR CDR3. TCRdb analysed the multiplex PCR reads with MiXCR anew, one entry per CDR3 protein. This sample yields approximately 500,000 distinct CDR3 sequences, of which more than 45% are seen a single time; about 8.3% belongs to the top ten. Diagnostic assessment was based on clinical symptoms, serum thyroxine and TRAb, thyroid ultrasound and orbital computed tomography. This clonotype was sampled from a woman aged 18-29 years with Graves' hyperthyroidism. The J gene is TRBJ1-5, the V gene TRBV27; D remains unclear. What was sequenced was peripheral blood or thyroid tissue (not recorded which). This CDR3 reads CASKEGFGNQPQHF. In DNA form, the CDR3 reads TGTGCCAGCAAAGAGGGTTTTGGCAATCAGCCCCAGCATTTT.